This T cell receptor beta chain was captured in a study of shared clonotypes between healthy human individuals. Study findings and constraints: Non-shared clonotypes had lower generation probabilities than those shared by all four donors.

The germline gives CDR1 SGHVS, CDR2 FNYEAQ. The CDR3 is made up of 16 amino acids. Trimming took off 4 bases at V and 6 bases at J, with 22 bases between the two ends. About this clone: Antigen specificity is unknown.

Here immunoSEQ multiplex PCR was the method, and the copy in TCRdb shows in-frame clones only, minus some. The sample lists about 1.5 million clones; nearly 99% were seen once. Material for sequencing was naive CD4+ T cells sorted from blood. Subset given: CD45RA+ positively selected. The J gene is TRBJ2-7, the V gene TRBV7-6; TRBD1 might be the D (8 bases). This receptor was identified in a man aged 25-40 years in good health. CDR3 nucleotides: TGTGCCAGCAGCTCATCCCACAGGGGGGGTATGGGCGAGCAGTACTTC. Its translation is CASSSSHRGGMGEQYF. The variable domain in full, with the rest retrieved from reference TRBV7-6 and TRBJ2-7, is GAGVSQSPRYKVTKRGQDVALRCDPISGHVSLYWYRQALGQGPEFLTYFNYEAQQDKSGLPNDRFSAERPEGSISTLTIQRTEQRDSAMYRCASSSSHRGGMGEQYFGPGTRLTVT.